Here is one T cell receptor (beta chain) with its context. What it binds is unknown. Both 60 Vbeta primers and 13 Jbeta primers went into the PCR. Sequencing was performed with immunoSEQ multiplex PCR; in TCRdb, only in-frame clones are kept and a portion is missing. The repertoire holds 250,000 to 350,000 clones, 80% seen once, with around 0.33% in the top ten. The entry originates in a study of cytomegalovirus exposure and HLA in healthy donors. Study-wide findings and caveats: Earlier analysis looked at TCR beta V segments, and most were productive about 90% or about 30% of the time. With later analysis, a missense DCLRE1C variant became linked to TCR beta V- and J-gene trimming.

The V and J ends lost 6 bases and 5 bases, in that order; junction bases with no gene match: 6. The V gene's germline CDR1 is ENHRY and CDR2 SYGVKD. CDR3 length: 14 residues. The TCR was taken from a girl aged 2 to 10 in good health and CMV-seronegative. Sequenced: PBMCs. The chain links TRBV10-3 to TRBJ2-5; TRBD2 aligns across 10 bases. The CDR3 DNA reads TGTGCCATCAGGAGCGGGAGGGCCTCGGAGACCCAGTACTTC. It is translated as CAIRSGRASETQYF.